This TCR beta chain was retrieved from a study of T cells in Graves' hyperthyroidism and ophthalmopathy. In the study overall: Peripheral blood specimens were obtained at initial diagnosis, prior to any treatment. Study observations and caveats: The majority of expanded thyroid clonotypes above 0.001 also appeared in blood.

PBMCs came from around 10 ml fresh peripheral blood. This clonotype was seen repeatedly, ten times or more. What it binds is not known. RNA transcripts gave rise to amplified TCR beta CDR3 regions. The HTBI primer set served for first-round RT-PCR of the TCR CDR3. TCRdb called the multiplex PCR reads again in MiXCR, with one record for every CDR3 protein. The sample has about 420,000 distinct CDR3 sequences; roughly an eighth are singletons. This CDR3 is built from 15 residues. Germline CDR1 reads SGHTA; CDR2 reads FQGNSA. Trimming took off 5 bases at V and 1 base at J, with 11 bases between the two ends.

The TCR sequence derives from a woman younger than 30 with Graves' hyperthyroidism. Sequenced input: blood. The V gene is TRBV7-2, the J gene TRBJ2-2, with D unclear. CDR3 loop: CASSPRPQNTGELFF. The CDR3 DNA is TGTGCCAGCAGCCCAAGACCGCAGAACACCGGGGAGCTGTTTTTT.